Listed here are 21 T cell receptor beta chains from one sample, sequenced in a study of shared clonotypes between healthy human individuals. Produced via immunoSEQ multiplex PCR; TCRdb's table is partial and in-frame only. The data contain 1 million to 1.3 million clones, about four fifths of them singletons. The sequenced sample was memory CD4+ T cells from PBMCs. Indicated subset: CD45RA-negative fraction. The receptor set was obtained from a man aged 18 to 35 in good health. Some clones in this sample may be carry-over from other donors' samples.

V usage is TRBV7-2 and J usage is TRBJ1-5, with D unclear. The CDR3 has 13 residues. Germline assignment: CDR1 SGHTA and CDR2 FQGNSA. Trimming left V 2 bases short and J 7 bases short, with 9 bases between. Here the CDR3 DNA reads TGTGCCAGCAGCTTACGCCCGGGCCAGCCCCAGCATTTT. This gives the protein CASSLRPGQPQHF.

With regard to this clone: No conserved phenylalanine or tryptophan ends this CDR3, so it is likely a read error. The limits of the CDR3 on the DNA are not certain, so only TCRdb's listed CDR3 is given. This chain links TRBV2 with TRBJ2-7; the D call in the table, TRBD2, was not verified against the DNA. The CDR3 length is 11 residues, termini included. CDR1 is SNHLY, CDR2 FYNNEI, per germline. The CDR3 reads CASSELDFPIP.

The chain is built from TRBV5-1 and TRBJ2-3; a weak D match, TRBD2 (5 bases). The V end lost 2 bases, the J end lost 0 bases, and 10 bases lay between the germline ends. This CDR3 is 15 amino acids long. CDR1 is SGHRS, CDR2 YFSETQ, per germline. The CDR3 DNA reads TGCGCCAGCAGCTTCCGGGGAACTAGCACAGATACGCAGTATTTT. This codes for CASSFRGTSTDTQYF.

There are a few counts of this clone. The chain uses TRBV5-4 and TRBJ2-2; 9 bases line up with TRBD1. Unmatched junction bases numbered 12, after V lost 6 bases and J lost 3 bases. The germline CDR1 and CDR2 sequences are SGHNT and YYREEE (reference sequence). The CDR3 runs 17 residues. The chain's CDR3 is CASTILRTGADTGELFF. The CDR3 nucleotides read TGTGCCAGCACCATTCTTCGGACAGGGGCCGACACCGGGGAGCTGTTTTTT.

DNA for the CDR3: TGTGCCATCAGTGCCCAACAGGGGGCGTACACCGGGGAGCTGTTTTTT. Protein sequence: CAISAQQGAYTGELFF. This rearrangement joins TRBV10-3 to TRBJ2-2; TRBD1 matches 9 bases. J lost 3 bases, V lost 4 bases, and 6 bases had no gene match. Germline V gives CDR1 ENHRY, CDR2 SYGVKD. The CDR3 loop spans 16 amino acids.

The rearrangement uses TRBV7-2 and TRBJ1-1; no clear D. The germline V and J ends were trimmed by 1 base and 5 bases, with 11 bases remaining between them. Germline CDR1 SGHTA, CDR2 FQGNSA. The CDR3 length is 14 residues. The CDR3 is CASSLEAGSTEAFF. DNA for the CDR3: TGTGCCAGCAGCTTAGAGGCAGGATCAACTGAAGCTTTCTTT.

The chain recombines TRBV7-8 with TRBJ1-1; 8 bases are a match to TRBD1. This CDR3 comprises 15 residues. Per the germline V gene, CDR1 is SGHVS and CDR2 is FQNEAQ. Trimming took 5 bases from V and 3 from J; bases not matched to a gene: 8. CDR3 protein: CASSPQTGGYTEAFF. CDR3 coding DNA: TGTGCCAGCAGCCCACAAACAGGGGGGTACACTGAAGCTTTCTTT.

The rearrangement uses TRBV2 and TRBJ1-4; a possible D gene is TRBD1 (6 bases). There are 16 residues in the CDR3. Trimming shortened V by 7 bases and J by 0 bases, and 15 bases separated the two germline ends. Germline lookup yields CDR1 SNHLY and CDR2 FYNNEI. The CDR3 reads CASNVGQSPTNEKLFF. CDR3 DNA: TGTGCCAGCAACGTTGGACAGAGCCCAACTAATGAAAAACTGTTTTTT.

This clone appeared a single time. The chain is built from TRBV27 and TRBJ2-6; 10 bases are a match to TRBD1. CDR3 length: 19 residues. V lost 2 bases and J lost 4; bases outside the gene matches: 11. Germline values: CDR1 MNHEY, CDR2 SMNVEV (reference sequence). CDR3 sequence (DNA): TGTGCCAGCAGTTTAAGGGGACAGGGGTCGATTTCCGGGGCCAACGTCCTGACTTTC. It encodes CASSLRGQGSISGANVLTF.

The chain couples TRBV7-7 to TRBJ2-5; D is perhaps TRBD2 (6 bases). V shed 4 bases and J shed 6 bases, with 12 bases lying between them. Germline CDR1 is SSHAT and CDR2 is FNYEAQ (reference sequence). The CDR3 has 13 amino acids. CDR3 sequence: CASSSDGGQTQYF. The CDR3 nucleotides are TGTGCCAGCAGCTCGGACGGAGGGCAGACCCAGTACTTC.

This chain connects TRBV7-9 to TRBJ1-2; 8 nucleotides agree with TRBD1. J lost 8 bases, V lost 2 bases, and 4 bases had no gene match. The germline gives CDR1 SEHNR, CDR2 FQNEAQ (reference sequence). The CDR3 loop spans 13 amino acids. As DNA, the CDR3 is TGTGCCAGCAGCTTAAGACAGGGGAACGGCTACACCTTC. Its protein product is CASSLRQGNGYTF.

This clone came up a few times. The chain couples TRBV18 to TRBJ2-2; TRBD2 matches at 11 bases. Germline V gene data show CDR1 as KGHSH and CDR2 as LQKENI. Trimming cost V 6 bases and J 4 bases; bases outside gene matches: 4. The CDR3 runs 15 residues. CDR3 nucleotide sequence: TGTGCCAGCTCTCTTAGCGGGAGGGCCACCGGGGAGCTGTTTTTT. It translates to CASSLSGRATGELFF.

This clone was detected only a few times. This sequence joins TRBV2 and TRBJ2-7, with 7 bases fitting TRBD1. The trim removed 7 bases at V and 1 base at J, leaving 7 bases unmatched. The CDR3 is 14 residues long. Germline V CDR1 and CDR2: SNHLY, FYNNEI. CDR3 protein: CASNPRQGSYEQYF. DNA for the CDR3: TGTGCCAGCAACCCTCGACAGGGTTCCTACGAGCAGTACTTC.

The table lists this clone with many counts. This chain links TRBV7-2 with TRBJ1-3, with D tentatively TRBD1 (6 bases). The V end lost 5 bases, the J end lost 0 bases, and 14 bases lay between the germline ends. This CDR3 comprises 16 residues. The germline gives CDR1 SGHTA, CDR2 FQGNSA. In DNA form, the CDR3 reads TGTGCCAGCAGCCGCAACAGGGTAACCTCTGGAAACACCATATATTTT. As protein: CASSRNRVTSGNTIYF.

The rearrangement uses TRBV5-1 and TRBJ1-4; D gene unclear. The CDR3 is made up of 14 amino acids. Deletions cut 2 bases from V and 6 bases from J, with 11 bases between. Per germline, CDR1 SGHRS and CDR2 YFSETQ. The CDR3 region is CASSFGPPDEKLFF. Here the CDR3 DNA reads TGCGCCAGCAGCTTTGGACCTCCGGATGAAAAACTGTTTTTT.

The gene calls are TRBV19 and TRBJ2-7, with 10 bases aligning to TRBD2. Trimming cost V 8 bases and J 5 bases; bases outside gene matches: 24. Germline CDR1 reads LNHDA; CDR2 reads SQIVND (reference sequence). This CDR3 spans 19 amino acids. This CDR3 reads CASGKPGLPLAGGANEQYF. The CDR3 nucleotides read TGTGCCAGTGGGAAACCGGGACTGCCTTTAGCGGGAGGAGCGAACGAGCAGTACTTC.

This clone was found a few times. The chain uses TRBV6-5 and TRBJ2-7; TRBD1 might be the D (6 bases). CDR3 length: 16 amino acids. The germline V gene has CDR1 MNHEY and CDR2 SVGAGI. Trimming shortened V by 4 bases and J by 0 bases, and 16 bases separated the two germline ends. In DNA, the CDR3 is TGTGCCAGCAGTTCCGCAAGACAGGCCCGCTCCTACGAGCAGTACTTC. Its translation: CASSSARQARSYEQYF.

This clone was counted a single time. The V and J genes are TRBV5-1 and TRBJ2-3, with 8 bases fitting TRBD1. CDR1 is SGHRS and CDR2 is YFSETQ in the germline V gene. The J segment lost 6 bases and the V segment lost 7 bases, leaving 10 bases of the junction unmatched. The CDR3 is 14 amino acids. CDR3 sequence: CASRVVTGEDTQYF. The CDR3 DNA reads TGCGCCAGCCGGGTCGTGACAGGGGAGGATACGCAGTATTTT.

The chain uses TRBV19 and TRBJ2-3, with 10 bases fitting TRBD2. Germline CDR1 reads LNHDA; CDR2 reads SQIVND (reference sequence). The ends lost 3 bases at V and 3 bases at J; junction bases unmatched: 3. The CDR3 consists of 15 residues. The DNA of the CDR3 is TGTGCCAGTAGTATTTCAGCGGGAGGGACAGATACGCAGTATTTT. As protein: CASSISAGGTDTQYF.

This sequence joins TRBV13 and TRBJ2-6, with D perhaps matching TRBD2 (5 bases). In germline, CDR1 is PRHDT, CDR2 FYEKMQ (reference sequence). With 1 base removed from V and 1 base from J, the gap between germline ends came to 14 bases. CDR3 size: 18 residues. The CDR3 nucleotides read TGTGCCAGCAGCTTAGCACCCCTAGCCGGATCTGGGGCCAACGTCCTGACTTTC. It encodes CASSLAPLAGSGANVLTF.

CDR3 sequence: CASSLPLAGGTEAFF. CDR3 in DNA: TGTGCCAGCAGTTTACCCTTGGCAGGGGGCACTGAAGCTTTCTTT. The chain links TRBV28 to TRBJ1-1; 7 bases match TRBD1. Per germline, CDR1 MDHEN and CDR2 SYDVKM. The J segment lost 4 bases and the V segment lost 2 bases, leaving 7 bases of the junction unmatched. The CDR3 is made up of 15 amino acids.